This T cell receptor (beta chain) was identified during a study of cytomegalovirus exposure and HLA in healthy donors. Use of 60 Vbeta and 13 Jbeta primers characterized the PCR. Produced via immunoSEQ multiplex PCR; TCRdb's table is partial and in-frame only. The sample lists over 150,000 clones; 68% were seen once. CDR1 and CDR2 (germline): SGHTA, FQGTGA. The CDR3 has 14 residues. Trimming removed 6 bases from V and 1 base from J; junction bases left unmatched: 4. The chain has TRBV7-3 and TRBJ1-1; 8 nucleotides agree with TRBD1. The sequencing sample was made of PBMCs. The source of this sequence is a middle-aged woman in good health and CMV-seropositive. In DNA form, the CDR3 reads TGTGCCAGCAGTAGAGACAGGGGGAACACTGAAGCTTTCTTT. Amino acid sequence: CASSRDRGNTEAFF.